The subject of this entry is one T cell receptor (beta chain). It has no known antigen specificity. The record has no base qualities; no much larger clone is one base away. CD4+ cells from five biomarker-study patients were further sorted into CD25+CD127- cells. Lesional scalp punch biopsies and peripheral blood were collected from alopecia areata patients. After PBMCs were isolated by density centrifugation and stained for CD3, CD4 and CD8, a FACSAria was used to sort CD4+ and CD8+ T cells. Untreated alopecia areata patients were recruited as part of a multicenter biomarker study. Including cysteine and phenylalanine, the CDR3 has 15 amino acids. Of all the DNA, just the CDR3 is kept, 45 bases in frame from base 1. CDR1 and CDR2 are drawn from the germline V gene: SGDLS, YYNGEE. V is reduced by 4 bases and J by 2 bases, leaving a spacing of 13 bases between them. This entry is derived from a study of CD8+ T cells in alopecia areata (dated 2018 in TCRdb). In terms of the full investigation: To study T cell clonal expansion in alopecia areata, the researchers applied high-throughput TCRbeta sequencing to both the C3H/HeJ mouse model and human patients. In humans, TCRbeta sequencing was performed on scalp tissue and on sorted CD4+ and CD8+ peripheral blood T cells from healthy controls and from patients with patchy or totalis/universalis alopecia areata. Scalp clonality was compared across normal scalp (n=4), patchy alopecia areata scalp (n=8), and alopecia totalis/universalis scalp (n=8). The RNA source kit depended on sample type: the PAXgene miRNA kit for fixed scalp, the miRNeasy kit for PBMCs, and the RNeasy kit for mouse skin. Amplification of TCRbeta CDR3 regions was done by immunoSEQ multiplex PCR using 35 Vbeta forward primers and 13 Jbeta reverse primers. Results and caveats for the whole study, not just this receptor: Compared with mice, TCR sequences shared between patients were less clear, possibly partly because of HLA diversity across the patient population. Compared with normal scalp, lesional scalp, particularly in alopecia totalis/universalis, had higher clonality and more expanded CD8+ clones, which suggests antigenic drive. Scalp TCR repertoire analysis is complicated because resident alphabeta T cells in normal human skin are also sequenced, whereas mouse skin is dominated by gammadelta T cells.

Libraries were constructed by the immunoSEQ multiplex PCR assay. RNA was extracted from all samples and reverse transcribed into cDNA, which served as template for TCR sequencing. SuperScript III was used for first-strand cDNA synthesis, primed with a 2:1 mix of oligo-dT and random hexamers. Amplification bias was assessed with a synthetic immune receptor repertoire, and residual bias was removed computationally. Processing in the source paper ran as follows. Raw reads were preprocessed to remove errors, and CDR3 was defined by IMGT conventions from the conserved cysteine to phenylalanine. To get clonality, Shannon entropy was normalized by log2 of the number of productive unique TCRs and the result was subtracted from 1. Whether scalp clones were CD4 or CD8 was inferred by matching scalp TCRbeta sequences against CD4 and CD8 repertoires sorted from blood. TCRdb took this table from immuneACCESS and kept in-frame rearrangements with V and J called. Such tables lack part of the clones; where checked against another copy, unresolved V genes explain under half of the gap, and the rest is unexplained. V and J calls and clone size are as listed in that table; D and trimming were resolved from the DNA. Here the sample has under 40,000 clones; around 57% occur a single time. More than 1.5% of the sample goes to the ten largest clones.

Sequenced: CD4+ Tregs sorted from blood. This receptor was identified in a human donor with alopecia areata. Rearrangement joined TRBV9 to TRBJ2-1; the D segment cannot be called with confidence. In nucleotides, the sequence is TGTGCCAGCAGCCCTGATCTAGGGACCTACAATGAGCAGTTCTTC. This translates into CASSPDLGTYNEQFF.